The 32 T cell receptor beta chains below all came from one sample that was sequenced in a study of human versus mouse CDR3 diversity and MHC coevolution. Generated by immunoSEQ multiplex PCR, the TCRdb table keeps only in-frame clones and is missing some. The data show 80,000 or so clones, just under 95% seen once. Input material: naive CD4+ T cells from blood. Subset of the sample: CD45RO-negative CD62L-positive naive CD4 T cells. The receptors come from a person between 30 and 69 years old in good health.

Here the CDR3 DNA reads TGCGCCAGCAGCTTGGAGCAGGGGTTGGGGGGCTACACCTTC. This codes for CASSLEQGLGGYTF. J is TRBJ1-2 and V is TRBV5-1, with D perhaps matching TRBD1 (6 bases). V gave up 0 bases and J gave up 8 bases, with 14 bases separating them. The CDR3 extends over 14 amino acids. Germline CDR1 is SGHRS and CDR2 is YFSETQ.

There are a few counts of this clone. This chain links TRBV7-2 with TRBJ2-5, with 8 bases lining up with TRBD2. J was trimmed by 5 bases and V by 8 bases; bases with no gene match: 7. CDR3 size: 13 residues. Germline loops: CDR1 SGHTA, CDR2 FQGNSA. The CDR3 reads CASVPGGWETQYF. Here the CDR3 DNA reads TGTGCCAGCGTACCGGGAGGGTGGGAGACCCAGTACTTC.

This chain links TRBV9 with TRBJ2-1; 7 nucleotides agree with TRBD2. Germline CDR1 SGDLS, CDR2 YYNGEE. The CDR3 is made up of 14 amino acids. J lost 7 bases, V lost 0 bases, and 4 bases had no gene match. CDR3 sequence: CASSVAGGKNEQFF. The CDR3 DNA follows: TGTGCCAGCAGCGTAGCGGGGGGTAAGAATGAGCAGTTCTTC.

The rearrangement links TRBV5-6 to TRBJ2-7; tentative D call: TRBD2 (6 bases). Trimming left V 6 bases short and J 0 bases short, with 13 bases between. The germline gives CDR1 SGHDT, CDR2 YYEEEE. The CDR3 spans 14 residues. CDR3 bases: TGTGCCAGCAACCCCGGGGGACCCTCCTACGAGCAGTACTTC. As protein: CASNPGGPSYEQYF.

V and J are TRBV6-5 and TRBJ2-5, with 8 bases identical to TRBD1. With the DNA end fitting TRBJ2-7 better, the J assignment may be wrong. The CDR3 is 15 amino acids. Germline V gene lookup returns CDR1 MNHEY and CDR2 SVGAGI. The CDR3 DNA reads TGTGCCAGCAGCCGCGCCCCGACAGGGGATTACGAGCAGTACTTC. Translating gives CASSRAPTGDYEQYF.

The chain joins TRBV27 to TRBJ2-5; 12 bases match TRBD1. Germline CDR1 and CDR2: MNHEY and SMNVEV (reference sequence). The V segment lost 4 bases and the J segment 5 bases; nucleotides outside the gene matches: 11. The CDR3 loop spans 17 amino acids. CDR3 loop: CASSSGTGGALGETQYF. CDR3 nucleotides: TGTGCCAGCAGTTCCGGGACAGGGGGCGCCCTGGGGGAGACCCAGTACTTC.

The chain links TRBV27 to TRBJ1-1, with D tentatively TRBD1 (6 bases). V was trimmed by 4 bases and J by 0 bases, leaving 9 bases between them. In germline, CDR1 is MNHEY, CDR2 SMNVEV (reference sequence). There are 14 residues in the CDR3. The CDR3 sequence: CASSSGTLNTEAFF. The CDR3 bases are TGTGCCAGCAGTTCCGGGACATTGAACACTGAAGCTTTCTTT.

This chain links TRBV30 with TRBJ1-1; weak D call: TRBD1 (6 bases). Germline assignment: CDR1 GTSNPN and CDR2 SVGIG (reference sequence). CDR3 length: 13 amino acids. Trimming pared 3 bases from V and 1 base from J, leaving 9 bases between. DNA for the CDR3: TGTGCCTGGAGGGGACAATGGAACACTGAAGCTTTCTTT. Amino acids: CAWRGQWNTEAFF.

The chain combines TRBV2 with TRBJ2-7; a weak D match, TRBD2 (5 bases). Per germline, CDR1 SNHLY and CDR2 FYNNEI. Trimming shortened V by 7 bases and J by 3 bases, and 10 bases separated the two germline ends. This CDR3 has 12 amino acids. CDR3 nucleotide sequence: TGTGCCAGCACTTACGGGAACTACGAGCAGTACTTC. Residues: CASTYGNYEQYF.

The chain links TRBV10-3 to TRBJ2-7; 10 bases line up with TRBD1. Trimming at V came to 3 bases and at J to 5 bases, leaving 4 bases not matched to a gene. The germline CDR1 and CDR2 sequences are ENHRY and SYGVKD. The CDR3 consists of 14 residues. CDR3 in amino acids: CAISERDRGHEQYF. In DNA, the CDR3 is TGTGCCATCAGTGAACGGGACAGGGGCCACGAGCAGTACTTC.

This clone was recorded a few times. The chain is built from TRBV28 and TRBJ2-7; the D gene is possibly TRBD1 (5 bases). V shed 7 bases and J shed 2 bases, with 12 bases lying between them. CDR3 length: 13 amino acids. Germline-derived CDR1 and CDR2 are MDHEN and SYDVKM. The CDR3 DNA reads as TGTGCCAGCATCACAGGACCGCCCTACGAGCAGTACTTC. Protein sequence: CASITGPPYEQYF.

Here the CDR3 DNA reads TGCGCCAGCAGCTTAGGTACCAGGGGGCGCCGGGAAAAACTGTTTTTT. Amino acids: CASSLGTRGRREKLFF. The rearrangement joins TRBV5-1 to TRBJ1-4, with 8 bases fitting TRBD1. The CDR3 length is 16 residues. Losses at the gene ends were 2 bases for V and 8 bases for J; bases not matched to a gene: 11. From germline, CDR1 is SGHRS and CDR2 YFSETQ.

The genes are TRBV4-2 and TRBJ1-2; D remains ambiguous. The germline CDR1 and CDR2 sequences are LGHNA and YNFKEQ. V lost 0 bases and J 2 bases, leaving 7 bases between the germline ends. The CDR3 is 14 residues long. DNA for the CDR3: TGTGCCAGCAGCCAAGAGTCTCAGAACTATGGCTACACCTTC. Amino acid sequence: CASSQESQNYGYTF.

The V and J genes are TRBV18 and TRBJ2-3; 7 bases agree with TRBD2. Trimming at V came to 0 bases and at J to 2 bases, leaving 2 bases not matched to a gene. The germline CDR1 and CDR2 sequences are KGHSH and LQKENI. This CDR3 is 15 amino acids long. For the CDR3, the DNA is TGTGCCAGCTCACCACCGGGACTATACACAGATACGCAGTATTTT. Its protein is CASSPPGLYTDTQYF.

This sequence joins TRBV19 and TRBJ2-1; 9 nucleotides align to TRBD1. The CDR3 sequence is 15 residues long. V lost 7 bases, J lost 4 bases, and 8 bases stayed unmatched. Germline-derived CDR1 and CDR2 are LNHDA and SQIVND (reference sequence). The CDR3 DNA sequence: TGTGCCAGTACCTCGACAGGGGGGTTATACAATGAGCAGTTCTTC. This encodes CASTSTGGLYNEQFF.

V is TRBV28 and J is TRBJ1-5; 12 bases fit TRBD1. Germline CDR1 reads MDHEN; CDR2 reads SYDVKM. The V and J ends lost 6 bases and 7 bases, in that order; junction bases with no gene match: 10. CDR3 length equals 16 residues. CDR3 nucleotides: TGTGCCAGCAGATCCGGGACAGGGGGCTTAGGACAGCCCCAGCATTTT. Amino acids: CASRSGTGGLGQPQHF.

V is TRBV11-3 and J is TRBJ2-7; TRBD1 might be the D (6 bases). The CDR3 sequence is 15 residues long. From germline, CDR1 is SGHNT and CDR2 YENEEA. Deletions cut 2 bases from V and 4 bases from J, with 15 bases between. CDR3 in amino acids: CASSLPGQHTYEQYF. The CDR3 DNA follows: TGTGCCAGCAGCTTACCGGGACAACATACTTACGAGCAGTACTTC. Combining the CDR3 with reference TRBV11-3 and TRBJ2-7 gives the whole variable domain EAGVVQSPRYKIIEKKQPVAFWCNPISGHNTLYWYLQNLGQGPELLIRYENEEAVDDSQLPKDRFSAERLKGVDSTLKIQPAELGDSAVYLCASSLPGQHTYEQYFGPGTRLTVT.

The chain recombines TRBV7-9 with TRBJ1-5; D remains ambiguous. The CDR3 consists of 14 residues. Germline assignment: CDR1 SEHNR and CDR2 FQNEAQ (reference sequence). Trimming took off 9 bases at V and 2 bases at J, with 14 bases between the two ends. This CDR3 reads CASAGGLGNQPQHF. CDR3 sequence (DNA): TGTGCCAGTGCCGGAGGATTGGGCAATCAGCCCCAGCATTTT.

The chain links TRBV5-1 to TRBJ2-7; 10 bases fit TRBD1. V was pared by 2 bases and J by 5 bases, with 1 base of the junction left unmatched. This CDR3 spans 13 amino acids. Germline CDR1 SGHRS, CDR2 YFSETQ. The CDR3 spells CASSLGTGDEQYF. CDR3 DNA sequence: TGCGCCAGCAGCTTAGGGACAGGGGACGAGCAGTACTTC. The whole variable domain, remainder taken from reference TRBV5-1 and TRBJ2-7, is KAGVTQTPRYLIKTRGQQVTLSCSPISGHRSVSWYQQTPGQGLQFLFEYFSETQRNKGNFPGRFSGRQFSNSRSEMNVSTLELGDSALYLCASSLGTGDEQYFGPGTRLTVT.

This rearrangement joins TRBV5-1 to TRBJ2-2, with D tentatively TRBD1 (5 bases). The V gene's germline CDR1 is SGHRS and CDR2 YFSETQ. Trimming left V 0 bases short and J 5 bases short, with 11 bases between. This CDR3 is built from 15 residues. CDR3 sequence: CASSLEGVGTGELFF. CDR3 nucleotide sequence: TGCGCCAGCAGCTTGGAAGGGGTGGGGACCGGGGAGCTGTTTTTT.

This chain's CDR3 is CASSPGTGETYGYTF. In DNA, the CDR3 is TGCGCCAGCAGCCCTGGGACAGGGGAAACCTATGGCTACACCTTC. The chain is built from TRBV5-1 and TRBJ1-2; TRBD1 agrees at 10 bases. Trimming took 4 bases from V and 4 from J; bases not matched to a gene: 7. This CDR3 has 15 amino acids. Germline assignment: CDR1 SGHRS and CDR2 YFSETQ.

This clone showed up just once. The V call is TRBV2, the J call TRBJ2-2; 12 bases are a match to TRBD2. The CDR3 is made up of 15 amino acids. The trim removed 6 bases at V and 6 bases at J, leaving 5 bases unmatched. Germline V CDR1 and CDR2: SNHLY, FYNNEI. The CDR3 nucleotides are TGTGCCAGCAGGGGGACTAGCGGGTCTCCCGGGGAGCTGTTTTTT. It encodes CASRGTSGSPGELFF.

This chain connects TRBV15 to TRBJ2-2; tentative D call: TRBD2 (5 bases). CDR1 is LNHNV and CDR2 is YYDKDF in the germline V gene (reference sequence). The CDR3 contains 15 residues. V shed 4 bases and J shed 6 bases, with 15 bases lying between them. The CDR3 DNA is TGTGCCACCAGCATACCCATAGGAGGCGCCGGGGAGCTGTTTTTT. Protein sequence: CATSIPIGGAGELFF.

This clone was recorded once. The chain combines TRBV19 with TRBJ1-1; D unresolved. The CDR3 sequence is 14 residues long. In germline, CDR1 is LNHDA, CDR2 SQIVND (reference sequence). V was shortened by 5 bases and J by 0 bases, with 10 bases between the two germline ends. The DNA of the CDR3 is TGTGCCAGTAGTTCGACACTTATGAACACTGAAGCTTTCTTT. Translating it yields CASSSTLMNTEAFF.

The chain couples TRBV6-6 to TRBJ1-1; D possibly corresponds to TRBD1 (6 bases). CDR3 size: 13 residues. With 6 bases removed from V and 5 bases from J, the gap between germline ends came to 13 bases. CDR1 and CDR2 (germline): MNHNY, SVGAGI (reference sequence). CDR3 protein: CASSQQGLTEAFF. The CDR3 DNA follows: TGTGCCAGCAGCCAACAGGGTTTGACTGAAGCTTTCTTT.

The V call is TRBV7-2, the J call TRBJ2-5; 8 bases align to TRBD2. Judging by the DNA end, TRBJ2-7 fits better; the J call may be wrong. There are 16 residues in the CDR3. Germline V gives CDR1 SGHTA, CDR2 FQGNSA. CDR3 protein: CASSLVGGRTSYEQYF. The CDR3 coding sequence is TGTGCCAGCAGCTTAGTTGGCGGGAGGACCTCCTACGAGCAGTACTTC.

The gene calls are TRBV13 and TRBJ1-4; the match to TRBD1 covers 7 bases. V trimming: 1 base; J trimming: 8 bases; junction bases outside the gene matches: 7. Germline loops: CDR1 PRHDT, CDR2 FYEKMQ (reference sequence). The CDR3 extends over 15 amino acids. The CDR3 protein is CASSLAAGGQEKLFF. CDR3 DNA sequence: TGTGCCAGCAGCTTAGCGGCAGGGGGTCAGGAAAAACTGTTTTTT.

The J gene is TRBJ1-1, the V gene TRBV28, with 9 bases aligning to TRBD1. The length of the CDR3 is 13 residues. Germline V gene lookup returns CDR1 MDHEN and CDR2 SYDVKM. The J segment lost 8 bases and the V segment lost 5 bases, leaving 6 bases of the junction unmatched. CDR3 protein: CASSPPGTGEAFF. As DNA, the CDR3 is TGTGCCAGCAGTCCTCCGGGGACAGGGGAAGCTTTCTTT. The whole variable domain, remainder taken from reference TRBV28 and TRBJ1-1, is DVKVTQSSRYLVKRTGEKVFLECVQDMDHENMFWYRQDPGLGLRLIYFSYDVKMKEKGDIPEGYSVSREKKERFSLILESASTNQTSMYLCASSPPGTGEAFFGQGTRLTVV.

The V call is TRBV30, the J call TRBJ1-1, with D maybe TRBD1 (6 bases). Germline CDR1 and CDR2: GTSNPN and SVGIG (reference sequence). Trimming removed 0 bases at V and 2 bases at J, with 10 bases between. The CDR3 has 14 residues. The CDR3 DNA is TGTGCCTGGAGTGTGGTAGGGGGTAACACTGAAGCTTTCTTT. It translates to CAWSVVGGNTEAFF. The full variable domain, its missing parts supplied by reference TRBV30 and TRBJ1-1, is SQTIHQWPATLVQPVGSPLSLECTVEGTSNPNLYWYRQAAGRGLQLLFYSVGIGQISSEVPQNLSASRPQDRQFILSSKKLLLSDSGFYLCAWSVVGGNTEAFFGQGTRLTVV.

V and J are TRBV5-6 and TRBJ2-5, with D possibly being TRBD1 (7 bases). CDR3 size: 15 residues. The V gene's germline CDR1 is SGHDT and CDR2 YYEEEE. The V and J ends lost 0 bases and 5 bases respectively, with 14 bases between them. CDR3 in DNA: TGTGCCAGCAGCTTGGGACTAGGGGGCTGGGAGACCCAGTACTTC. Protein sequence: CASSLGLGGWETQYF.

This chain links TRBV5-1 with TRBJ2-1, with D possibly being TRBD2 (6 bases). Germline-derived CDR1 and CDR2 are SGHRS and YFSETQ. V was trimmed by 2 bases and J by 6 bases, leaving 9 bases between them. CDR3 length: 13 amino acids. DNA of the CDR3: TGCGCCAGCAGCTTACTAGCAATCAATGAGCAGTTCTTC. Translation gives CASSLLAINEQFF.

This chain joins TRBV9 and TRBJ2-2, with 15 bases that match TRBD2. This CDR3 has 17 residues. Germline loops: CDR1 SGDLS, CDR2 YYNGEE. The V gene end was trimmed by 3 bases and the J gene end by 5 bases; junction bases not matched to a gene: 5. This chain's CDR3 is CASSAGLAGGGTGELFF. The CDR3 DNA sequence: TGTGCCAGCAGCGCGGGACTAGCGGGAGGAGGGACCGGGGAGCTGTTTTTT.